This T cell receptor (beta chain) was identified during a study of response to subunit inactivated influenza vaccine listed by TCRdb under 2018. Broadly, across the study: The study used deep quantitative T cell receptor repertoire profiling to track responses to a trivalent subunit inactivated influenza vaccine. Overall study results and their limits: The authors suggested that each seasonal influenza vaccination may recruit only a limited number of new T cells.

In regard to this clonotype: Its cognate antigen has yet to be identified. No clone much larger than this one lies a single base away; base qualities are absent.

Library preparation was by RT-PCR. Instrument used: Illumina HiSeq 2500. TCRdb reworked the public reads: Q25 trimming with fastp, MiXCR clone assembly, productive beta chains retained. Each entry is one CDR3 protein sequence, shown with its most common DNA and genes. The sample contains 860,000 or so distinct CDR3 sequences, 21% of them found a single time. The ten biggest clones cover roughly 10% of the sample. The sample consisted of PBMCs from blood, taken around 5 days after vaccination. This TCR was recovered from a man aged 50-59 years who received an inactivated influenza vaccine. Donor details come from another sample of the same person, matched by shared clones.

The CDR3 reads as follows: CSARTSGRPTDTQYF. The sequenced DNA: TGCAGTGCTAGAACTAGCGGGAGGCCCACAGATACGCAGTATTTT. This sequence uses TRBV20-1 and TRBJ2-3; 12 bases in the middle match TRBD2. Its CDR3 holds 15 amino acids, cysteine through phenylalanine. Only the CDR3 part of the read is kept: 45 bases, read in frame from the first base. The germline V gene (reference sequence) provides CDR1 DFQATT and CDR2 SNEGSKA. Trimming removed 2 bases from V and 2 bases from J; the gene matches leave 2 bases unexplained.